Listed here are 8 T cell receptor beta chains from one sample, sequenced in a study of OX40 agonist ivuxolimab in advanced cancers. Clones were sequenced by immunoSEQ multiplex PCR, and TCRdb holds only the in-frame ones, with some missing. Of some 45,000 clones listed, approximately 91% are singletons. Sequenced here: CD4+ or CD8+ T cells sorted from blood, sampled in a trial of the OX40 agonist ivuxolimab. The receptors come from an adult with an advanced solid tumor such as melanoma, head and neck, liver or kidney cancer.

In DNA form, the CDR3 reads TGTGCCAGTAGTCCATGGACAGGAGGGACTGAAGCTTTCTTT. Translation: CASSPWTGGTEAFF. The rearrangement joins TRBV19 to TRBJ1-1, with 7 positions matching TRBD1. The CDR3 has 14 amino acids. V lost 5 bases and J lost 5; bases outside the gene matches: 8. The germline CDR1 and CDR2 sequences are LNHDA and SQIVND (reference sequence). Filled out from reference TRBV19 and TRBJ1-1, the complete variable domain reads DGGITQSPKYLFRKEGQNVTLSCEQNLNHDAMYWYRQDPGQGLRLIYYSQIVNDFQKGDIAEGYSVSREKKESFPLTVTSAQKNPTAFYLCASSPWTGGTEAFFGQGTRLTVV.

V and J are TRBV29-1 and TRBJ2-7; the D gene could be TRBD1 or TRBD2 (5 bases each). V lost 5 bases, J lost 4 bases, and 12 bases lay in between. The CDR3 runs 12 residues. Per germline, CDR1 SQVTM and CDR2 ANQGSEA. CDR3 DNA: TGCAGCGTTCTAGGGGAGTATTACGAGCAGTACTTC. Translation: CSVLGEYYEQYF.

The genes are TRBV7-9 and TRBJ2-1; either TRBD1 or TRBD2 may fit D (5 bases each). Germline V gene sequence: CDR1 SEHNR, CDR2 FQNEAQ (reference sequence). This CDR3 has 15 residues. Trimming took off 7 bases at V and 3 bases at J, with 16 bases between the two ends. CDR3 nucleotide sequence: TGTGCCAGCACTTTGGGGGACGGAAGCTACAATGAGCAGTTCTTC. It codes for CASTLGDGSYNEQFF.

V is TRBV27 and J is TRBJ2-2; TRBD1 matches at 8 bases. V shed 5 bases, J shed 6 bases, and the junction held 14 bases outside the gene matches. This CDR3 spans 17 amino acids. Per germline, CDR1 MNHEY and CDR2 SMNVEV (reference sequence). The CDR3 region has the DNA TGTGCCAGCAGTGTGGGAAACCAGGGGGCGCCGGCCGGGGAGCTGTTTTTT. Amino acids: CASSVGNQGAPAGELFF.

Only a few counts were recorded for this clone. The chain carries TRBV7-9 and TRBJ1-2; 7 positions agree with TRBD1. The germline CDR1 and CDR2 sequences are SEHNR and FQNEAQ (reference sequence). Losses at the gene ends were 0 bases for V and 2 bases for J; bases not matched to a gene: 6. The CDR3 extends over 16 amino acids. CDR3 amino acids: CASSLAGRGQNYGYTF. As DNA, the CDR3 is TGTGCCAGCAGCTTAGCGGGGAGGGGACAGAACTATGGCTACACCTTC.

The CDR3 nucleotides are TGTGCCACCAGCAGAGATTTTGCACTAGCGGGGGCCGTTCAGCGCACAGATACGCAGTATTTT. Translated: CATSRDFALAGAVQRTDTQYF. The chain carries TRBV15 and TRBJ2-3; 11 bases are shared with TRBD2. The CDR3 consists of 21 residues. With V trimmed by 0 bases and J by 1 base, 15 bases remained unmatched. Germline V CDR1 and CDR2: LNHNV, YYDKDF (reference sequence).

This sequence joins TRBV5-1 and TRBJ2-5; D is perhaps TRBD2 (7 bases). The CDR3 is 14 residues long. V lost 4 bases, J lost 4 bases, and 14 bases lay in between. CDR1 and CDR2 from the germline V gene are SGHRS and YFSETQ. The CDR3 region has the DNA TGCGCCAGCAGCGCGGGGGCTCTGGGAGAGACCCAGTACTTC. Translating gives CASSAGALGETQYF.

The chain links TRBV6-1 to TRBJ1-1; D is possibly TRBD1 (6 bases). CDR3 length: 15 amino acids. Germline V gene sequence: CDR1 MNHNS, CDR2 SASEGT. V was cut by 3 bases and J by 9 bases, with 20 bases left in between. The CDR3 DNA reads as TGTGCCAGCAGTGAGGGGGCGCTCTTTGGACAGCAAGCTTTCTTT. This gives the protein CASSEGALFGQQAFF.